This T cell receptor (beta chain) was identified in a study of blood T cells in healthy people across ages. A J-beta primer mix and a sample-barcoded 5' primer were used in a second PCR of roughly 6 to 12 cycles. TCRdb ran MiXCR on the 5' RACE reads and lists one entry per CDR3 protein. The data contain roughly 640,000 distinct CDR3 sequences, approximately 30% of them singletons. Study observations and caveats: Long-lived donors exceeded aged donors in naive CD4+ cells and diversity.

This clonotype has just a few counts. Its antigen is not identified. Germline trimming cut 5 bases from V and 1 base from J; bases unmatched to any gene: 9. The CDR3 is 17 residues long. Germline V lookup: CDR1 SNHLY, CDR2 FYNNEI. This TCR derives from a woman older than 75 in good health. The V gene is TRBV2, the J gene TRBJ2-5, with 11 bases aligning to TRBD2. Sequenced material: blood. The CDR3: CASSNSTSGESQETQYF. Written as DNA, the CDR3 is TGTGCCAGCAGTAATTCGACTAGCGGGGAATCCCAAGAGACCCAGTACTTC. Full variable domain (missing parts from reference TRBV2 and TRBJ2-5): EPEVTQTPSHQVTQMGQEVILRCVPISNHLYFYWYRQILGQKVEFLVSFYNNEISEKSEIFDDQFSVERPDGSNFTLKIRSTKLEDSAMYFCASSNSTSGESQETQYFGPGTRLLVL.